The rows below give T cell receptor beta chains drawn from one sample of a study of blood T cell repertoires in COVID-19. Profiling relied on immunoSEQ multiplex PCR, and the TCRdb table lists in-frame clones only, not all of them. The sample yields about 230,000 clones, 70% to 90% seen once. The specimen sequenced was PBMCs or T cells enriched from blood (not recorded which). Every receptor here comes from a man aged 18-30 years who had recovered from COVID-19. Both conserved end residues are part of each CDR3. Fields, in order: clone size, V gene, J gene, D gene, CDR3 length, CDR3 DNA, CDR3 protein. A D gene is named only where the DNA matches it firmly. Expanded clones get a size class; other rows say once, few or many, or leave the size out.

NA	TRBV5-1	TRBJ2-3	TRBD2	17	TGCGCCAGCAGTCTCATAGCTCGGGGGGTAGGCACAGATACGCAGTATTTT	CASSLIARGVGTDTQYF
NA	TRBV18	TRBJ2-3	NA	12	TGTGCCAGCTCCCGCCCCGGGGATACGCAGTATTTT	CASSRPGDTQYF
NA	TRBV6-1	TRBJ2-7	NA	14	TGTGCCAGCAGTGAAGACAGGATGGCCTACGAGCAGTACTTC	CASSEDRMAYEQYF
NA	TRBV6-4	TRBJ2-2	TRBD1	17	TGTGCCAGCAGTCCCGGGACAGGGAATATTAACACCGGGGAGCTGTTTTTT	CASSPGTGNINTGELFF
NA	TRBV7-9	TRBJ2-3	NA	14	TGTGCCAGCAGCTCTAGGTTAAGCACAGATACGCAGTATTTT	CASSSRLSTDTQYF
NA	TRBV11-2	TRBJ2-2	TRBD2	18	TGTGCCAGCAGCTTAGATCAAGCGGGGGGGCTCTTCACCGGGGAGCTGTTTTTT	CASSLDQAGGLFTGELFF
NA	TRBV30	TRBJ2-7	TRBD1	13	TGTGCCTGGAACAGGGGGCAGGGGCTCGAGCAGTACTTC	CAWNRGQGLEQYF
NA	TRBV28	TRBJ1-5	TRBD1	14	TGTGCCAGCGCCCCAGGGGGACCCAATCAGCCCCAGCATTTT	CASAPGGPNQPQHF
NA	TRBV7-8	TRBJ1-4	TRBD1	17	TGTGCCAGCAGCTTAGGGGCAGGGGGCCTAACAAATGAAAAACTGTTTTTT	CASSLGAGGLTNEKLFF
once	TRBV28	TRBJ2-2	NA	15	TGTGCCAGCAGTCCGTGGACTGCGAACACCGGGGAGCTGTTTTTT	CASSPWTANTGELFF
NA	TRBV11-3	TRBJ1-3	NA	17	TGTGCCAGCAGCTCCCCCTTTGACATGGCTGCTGGAAACACCATATATTTT	CASSSPFDMAAGNTIYF
NA	TRBV5-4	TRBJ2-1	TRBD2	15	TGTGCCAGCAGCTTAGCGGGAGGCTACTACAATGAGCAGTTCTTC	CASSLAGGYYNEQFF
NA	TRBV24-1	TRBJ2-7	TRBD1	15	TGTGCCACCAGTGACCCGGGACAGGGCTCCTACGAGCAGTACTTC	CATSDPGQGSYEQYF
NA	TRBV20-1	TRBJ2-5	TRBD2	14	TGCAGTGCTAGTATGGCTAGCGGGGCCGAGACCCAGTACTTC	CSASMASGAETQYF
NA	TRBV2	TRBJ1-3	NA	13	TGTGCCAGCAGTGGCGGCTCTGGAAACACCATATATTTT	CASSGGSGNTIYF
NA	TRBV27	TRBJ2-7	NA	14	TGTGCCAGCATTGGGAGCGTATCGCCCTACGAGCAGTACTTC	CASIGSVSPYEQYF
NA	TRBV5-4	TRBJ2-2	NA	14	TGTGCCAGCAGCTTGGTCAGGAACACCGGGGAGCTGTTTTTT	CASSLVRNTGELFF
NA	TRBV19	TRBJ2-1	TRBD2	15	TGTGCCAGTAGTATTGGGACTAGCGGGACCAATGAGCAGTTCTTC	CASSIGTSGTNEQFF
NA	TRBV7-9	TRBJ1-4	NA	15	TGTGCCACGGGTTCCGGGGGGGCAACTAATGAAAAACTGTTTTTT	CATGSGGATNEKLFF
NA	TRBV4-1	TRBJ1-2	NA	17	TGCGCCAGCAGCCAAGACCCAATTACAGGTACTAACTATGGCTACACCTTC	CASSQDPITGTNYGYTF
NA	TRBV19	TRBJ1-1	NA	17	TGTGCCAGTAGTATAGATCGGGAGGGCAGGGCGAACACTGAAGCTTTCTTT	CASSIDREGRANTEAFF
NA	TRBV7-8	TRBJ1-6	NA	16	TGTGCCAGCAGCTTAGCGGCATACTCCTATAATTCACCCCTCCACTTT	CASSLAAYSYNSPLHF
NA	TRBV24-1	TRBJ2-1	TRBD1	16	TGTGCCACCAGTGATCGAACAGGGGCGATATACAATGAGCAGTTCTTC	CATSDRTGAIYNEQFF
NA	TRBV6-5	TRBJ2-2	NA	14	TGTGCCAGCAGCCGGGAACGAACTACCGGGGAGCTGTTTTTT	CASSRERTTGELFF
NA	TRBV11-3	TRBJ2-7	NA	18	TGTGCCAGCATCCAAATCACCCAGAACCTAGACTTCCTATACGAGCAGTACTTC	CASIQITQNLDFLYEQYF
NA	TRBV27	TRBJ2-5	TRBD1	15	TGTGCCAGCAGTTCGACAGGGCGAGTACGGGAGACCCAGTACTTC	CASSSTGRVRETQYF
NA	TRBV21-1	TRBJ2-1	NA	15	TGTGCCAGCAGCAAAATGTCTAGCGGGAGCCATGAGCAGTTCTTC	CASSKMSSGSHEQFF